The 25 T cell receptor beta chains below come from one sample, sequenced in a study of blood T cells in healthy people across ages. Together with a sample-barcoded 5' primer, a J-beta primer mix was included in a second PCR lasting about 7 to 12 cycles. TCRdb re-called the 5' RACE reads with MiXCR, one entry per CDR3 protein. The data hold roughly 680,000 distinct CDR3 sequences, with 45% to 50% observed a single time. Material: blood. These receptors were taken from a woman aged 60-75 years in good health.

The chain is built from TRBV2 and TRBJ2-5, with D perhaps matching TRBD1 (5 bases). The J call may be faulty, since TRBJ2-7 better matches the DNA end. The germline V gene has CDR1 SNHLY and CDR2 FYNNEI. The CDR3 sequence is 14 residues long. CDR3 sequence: CASSANTGHYEQYF. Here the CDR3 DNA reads TGTGCCAGCAGCGCTAATACAGGACACTACGAGCAGTACTTC.

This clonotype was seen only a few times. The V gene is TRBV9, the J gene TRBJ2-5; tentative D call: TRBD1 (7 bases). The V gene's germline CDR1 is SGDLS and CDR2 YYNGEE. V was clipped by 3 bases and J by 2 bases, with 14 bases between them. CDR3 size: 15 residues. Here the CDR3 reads CASSASGGNQETQYF. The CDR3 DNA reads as TGTGCCAGCAGCGCCTCAGGGGGGAATCAAGAGACCCAGTACTTC.

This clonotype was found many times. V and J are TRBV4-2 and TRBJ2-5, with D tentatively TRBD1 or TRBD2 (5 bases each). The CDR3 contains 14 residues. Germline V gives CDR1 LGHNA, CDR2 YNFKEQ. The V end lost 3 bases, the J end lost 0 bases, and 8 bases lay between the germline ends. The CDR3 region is CASSQGPNQETQYF. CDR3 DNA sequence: TGTGCCAGCAGCCAGGGACCTAACCAAGAGACCCAGTACTTC.

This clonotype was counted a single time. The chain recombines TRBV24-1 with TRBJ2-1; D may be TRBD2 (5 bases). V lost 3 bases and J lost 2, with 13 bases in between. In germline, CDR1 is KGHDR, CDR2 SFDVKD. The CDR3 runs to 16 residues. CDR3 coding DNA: TGTGCCACCAGTGATCTCTTTCCGAGGGCCTACAATGAGCAGTTCTTC. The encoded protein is CATSDLFPRAYNEQFF.

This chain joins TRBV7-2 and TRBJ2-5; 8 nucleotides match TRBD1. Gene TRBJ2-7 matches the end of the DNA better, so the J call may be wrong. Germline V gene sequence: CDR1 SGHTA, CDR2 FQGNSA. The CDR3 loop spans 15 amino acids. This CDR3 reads CASNQVPGQVYEQYF. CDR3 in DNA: TGTGCCAGCAACCAAGTACCGGGACAGGTTTACGAGCAGTACTTC.

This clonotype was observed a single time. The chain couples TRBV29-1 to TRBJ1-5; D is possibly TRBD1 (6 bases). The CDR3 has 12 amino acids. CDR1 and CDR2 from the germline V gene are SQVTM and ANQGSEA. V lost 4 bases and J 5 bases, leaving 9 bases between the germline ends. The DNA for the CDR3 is TGCAGCGTTGTGGAGGGGGATCAGCCCCAGCATTTT. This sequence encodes CSVVEGDQPQHF.

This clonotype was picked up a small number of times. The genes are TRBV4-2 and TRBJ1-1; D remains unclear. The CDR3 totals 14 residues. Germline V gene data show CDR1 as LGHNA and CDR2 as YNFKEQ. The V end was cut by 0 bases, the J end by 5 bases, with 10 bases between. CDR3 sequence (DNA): TGTGCCAGCAGCCAAGATGAGCCAAGAACTGAAGCTTTCTTT. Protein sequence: CASSQDEPRTEAFF.

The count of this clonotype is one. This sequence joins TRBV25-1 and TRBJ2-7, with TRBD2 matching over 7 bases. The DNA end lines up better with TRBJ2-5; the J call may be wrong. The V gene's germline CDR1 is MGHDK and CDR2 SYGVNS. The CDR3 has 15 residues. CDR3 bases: TGTGCCAGCAGTGAGGGGGGGAGGGCCACTGAGACCCAGTACTTC. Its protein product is CASSEGGRATETQYF.

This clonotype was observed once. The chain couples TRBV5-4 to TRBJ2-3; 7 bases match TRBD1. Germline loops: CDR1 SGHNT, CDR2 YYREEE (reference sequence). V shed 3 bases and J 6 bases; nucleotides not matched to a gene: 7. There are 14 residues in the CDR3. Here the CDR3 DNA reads TGTGCCAGCAGCTCGATAAGGGGGCCTGATACGCAGTATTTT. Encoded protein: CASSSIRGPDTQYF.

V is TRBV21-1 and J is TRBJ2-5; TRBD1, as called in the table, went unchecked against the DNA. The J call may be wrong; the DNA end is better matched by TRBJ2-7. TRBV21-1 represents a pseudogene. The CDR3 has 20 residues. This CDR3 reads CASSNRAPRKPGGAVSEQYF. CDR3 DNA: TGTGCCAGCAGCAATAGGGCTCCCCGAAAACCGGGGGGCGCGGTCTCCGAGCAGTACTTC.

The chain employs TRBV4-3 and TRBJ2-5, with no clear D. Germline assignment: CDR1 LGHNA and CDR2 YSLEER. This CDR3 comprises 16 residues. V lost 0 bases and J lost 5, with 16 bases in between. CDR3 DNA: TGCGCCAGCAGCCAAGATCGCCGAGGTGGAACGGAGACCCAGTACTTC. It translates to CASSQDRRGGTETQYF.

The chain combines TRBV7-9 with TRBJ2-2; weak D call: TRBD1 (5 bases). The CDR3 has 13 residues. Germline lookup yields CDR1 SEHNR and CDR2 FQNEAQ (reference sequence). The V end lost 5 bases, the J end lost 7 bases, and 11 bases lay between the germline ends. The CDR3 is CASSTQGDGELFF. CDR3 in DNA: TGTGCCAGCAGCACCCAGGGTGACGGGGAGCTGTTTTTT.

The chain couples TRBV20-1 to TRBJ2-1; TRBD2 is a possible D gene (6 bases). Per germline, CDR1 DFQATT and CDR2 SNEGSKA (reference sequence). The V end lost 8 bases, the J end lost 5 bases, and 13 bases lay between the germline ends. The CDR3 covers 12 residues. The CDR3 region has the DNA TGCAGTCCGGGAGTGTCCGACAATGAGCAGTTCTTC. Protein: CSPGVSDNEQFF.

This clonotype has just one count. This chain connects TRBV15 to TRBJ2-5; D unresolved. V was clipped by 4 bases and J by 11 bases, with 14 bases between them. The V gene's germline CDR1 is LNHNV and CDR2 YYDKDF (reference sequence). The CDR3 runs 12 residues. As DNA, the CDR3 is TGTGCCACCAGCATATTCGAGAATGAGCAGTACTTC. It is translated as CATSIFENEQYF.

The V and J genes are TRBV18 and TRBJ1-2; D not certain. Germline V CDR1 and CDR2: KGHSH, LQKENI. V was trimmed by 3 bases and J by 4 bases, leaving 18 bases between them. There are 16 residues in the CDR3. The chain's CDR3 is CASSPNQLAEFYGYTF. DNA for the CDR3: TGTGCCAGCTCACCTAACCAACTTGCAGAATTCTATGGCTACACCTTC.

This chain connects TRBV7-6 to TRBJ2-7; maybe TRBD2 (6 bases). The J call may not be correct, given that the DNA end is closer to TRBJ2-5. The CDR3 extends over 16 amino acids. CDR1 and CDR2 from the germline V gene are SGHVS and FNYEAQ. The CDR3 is CASSRLSTGAEETQYF. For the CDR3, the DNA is TGTGCCAGCAGCCGACTTTCTACGGGAGCGGAAGAGACCCAGTACTTC.

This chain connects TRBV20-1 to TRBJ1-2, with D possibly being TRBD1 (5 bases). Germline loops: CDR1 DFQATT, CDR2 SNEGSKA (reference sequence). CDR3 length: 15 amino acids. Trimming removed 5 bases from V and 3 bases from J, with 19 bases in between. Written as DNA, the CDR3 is TGCAGTGCTCGACCCCCCTTGGGGCAAGACTATGGCTACACCTTC. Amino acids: CSARPPLGQDYGYTF.

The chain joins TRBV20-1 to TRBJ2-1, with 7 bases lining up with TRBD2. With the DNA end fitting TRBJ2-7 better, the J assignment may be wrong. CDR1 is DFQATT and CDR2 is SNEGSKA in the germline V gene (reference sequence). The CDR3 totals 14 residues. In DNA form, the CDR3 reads TGCAGTGTCCCCCCGGGGGGTCCCTACAATGAGCAGTACTTC. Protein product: CSVPPGGPYNEQYF.

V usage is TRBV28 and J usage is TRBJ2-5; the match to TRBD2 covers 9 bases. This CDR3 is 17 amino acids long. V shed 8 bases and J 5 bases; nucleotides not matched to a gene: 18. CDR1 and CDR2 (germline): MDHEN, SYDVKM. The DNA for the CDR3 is TGTGCCAGCCGGAAAAAGATCATAGCGGGAGTACGGGAGACCCAGTACTTC. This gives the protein CASRKKIIAGVRETQYF.

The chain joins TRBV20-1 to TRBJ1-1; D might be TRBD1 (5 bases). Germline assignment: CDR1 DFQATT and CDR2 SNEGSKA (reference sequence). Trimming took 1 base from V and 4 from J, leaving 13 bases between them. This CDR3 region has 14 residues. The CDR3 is CSARGAGKATEAFF. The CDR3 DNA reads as TGCAGTGCTAGAGGGGCAGGGAAGGCCACTGAAGCTTTCTTT.

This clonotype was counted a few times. The CDR3 is CAWSVQGVDEQFF. The CDR3 DNA is TGTGCCTGGAGTGTACAGGGTGTCGATGAGCAGTTCTTC. The gene calls are TRBV30 and TRBJ2-1; TRBD1 might be the D (6 bases). The CDR3 has 13 residues. Trimming shortened V by 0 bases and J by 8 bases, and 11 bases separated the two germline ends. In germline, CDR1 is GTSNPN, CDR2 SVGIG (reference sequence).

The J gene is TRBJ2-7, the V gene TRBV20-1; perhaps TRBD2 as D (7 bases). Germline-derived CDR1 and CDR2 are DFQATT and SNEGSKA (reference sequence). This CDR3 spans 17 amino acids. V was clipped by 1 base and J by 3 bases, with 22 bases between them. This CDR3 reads CSARGRGRTSGSYEQYF. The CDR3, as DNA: TGCAGTGCTAGAGGAAGGGGGAGGACTAGTGGGAGCTACGAGCAGTACTTC.

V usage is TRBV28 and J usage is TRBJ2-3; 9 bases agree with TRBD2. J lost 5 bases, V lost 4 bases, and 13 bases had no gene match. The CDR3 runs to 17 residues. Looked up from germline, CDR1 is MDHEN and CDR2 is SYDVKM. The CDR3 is CASSSFPVAGAKDTQYF. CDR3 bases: TGTGCCAGCAGTTCATTCCCAGTAGCGGGAGCTAAAGATACGCAGTATTTT.

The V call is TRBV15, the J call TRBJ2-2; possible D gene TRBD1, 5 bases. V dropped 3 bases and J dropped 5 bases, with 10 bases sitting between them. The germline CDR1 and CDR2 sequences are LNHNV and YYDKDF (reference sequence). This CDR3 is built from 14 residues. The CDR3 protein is CATSRTELTGELFF. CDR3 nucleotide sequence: TGTGCCACCAGCAGGACAGAATTAACCGGGGAGCTGTTTTTT.

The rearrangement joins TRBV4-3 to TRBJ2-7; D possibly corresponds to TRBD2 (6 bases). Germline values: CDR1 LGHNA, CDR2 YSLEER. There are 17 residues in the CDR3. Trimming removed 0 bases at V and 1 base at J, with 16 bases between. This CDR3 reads CASSQELGGTDSYEQYF. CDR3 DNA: TGCGCCAGCAGCCAAGAACTTGGCGGGACCGATTCCTACGAGCAGTACTTC.